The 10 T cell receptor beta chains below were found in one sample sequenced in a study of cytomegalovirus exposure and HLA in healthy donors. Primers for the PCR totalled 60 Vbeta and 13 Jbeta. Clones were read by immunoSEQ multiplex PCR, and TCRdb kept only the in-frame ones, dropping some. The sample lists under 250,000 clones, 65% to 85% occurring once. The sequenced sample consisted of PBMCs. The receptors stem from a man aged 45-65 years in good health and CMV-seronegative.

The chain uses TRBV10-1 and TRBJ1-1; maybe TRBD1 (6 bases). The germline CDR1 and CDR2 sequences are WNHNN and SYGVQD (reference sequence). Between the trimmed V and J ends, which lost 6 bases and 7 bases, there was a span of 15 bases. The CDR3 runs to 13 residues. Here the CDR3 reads CASSQGRVSEAFF. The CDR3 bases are TGCGCCAGCAGCCAGGGGCGGGTCAGTGAAGCTTTCTTT.

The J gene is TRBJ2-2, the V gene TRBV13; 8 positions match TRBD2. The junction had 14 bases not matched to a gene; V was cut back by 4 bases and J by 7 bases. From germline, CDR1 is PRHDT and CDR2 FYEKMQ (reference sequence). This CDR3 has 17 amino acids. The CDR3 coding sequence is TGTGCCAGCAGCTGGCCTCGGGGGGGAGTAAAGAACGGGGAGCTGTTTTTT. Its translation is CASSWPRGGVKNGELFF.

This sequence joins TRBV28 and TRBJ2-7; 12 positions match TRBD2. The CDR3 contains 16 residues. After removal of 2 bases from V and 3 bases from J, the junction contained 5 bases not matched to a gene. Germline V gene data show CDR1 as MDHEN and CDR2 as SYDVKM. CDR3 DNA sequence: TGTGCCAGCAGTTTACTAGCGGGAGGGCTCCACTACGAGCAGTACTTC. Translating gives CASSLLAGGLHYEQYF.

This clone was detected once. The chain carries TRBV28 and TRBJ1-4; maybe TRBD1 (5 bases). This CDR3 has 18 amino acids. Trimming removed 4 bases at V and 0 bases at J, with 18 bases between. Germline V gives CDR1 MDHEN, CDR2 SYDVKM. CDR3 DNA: TGTGCCAGCAGTTCGTCTGGGAGCCGGGGGGCAACTAATGAAAAACTGTTTTTT. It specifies CASSSSGSRGATNEKLFF. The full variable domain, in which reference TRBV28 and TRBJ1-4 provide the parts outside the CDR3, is DVKVTQSSRYLVKRTGEKVFLECVQDMDHENMFWYRQDPGLGLRLIYFSYDVKMKEKGDIPEGYSVSREKKERFSLILESASTNQTSMYLCASSSSGSRGATNEKLFFGSGTQLSVL.

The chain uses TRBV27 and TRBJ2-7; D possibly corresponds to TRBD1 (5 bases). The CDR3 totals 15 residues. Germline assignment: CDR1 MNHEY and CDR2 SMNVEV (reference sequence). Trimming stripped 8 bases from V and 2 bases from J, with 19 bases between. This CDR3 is CASGGQRPSTYEQYF. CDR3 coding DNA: TGTGCCAGCGGTGGACAACGCCCTTCTACCTACGAGCAGTACTTC.

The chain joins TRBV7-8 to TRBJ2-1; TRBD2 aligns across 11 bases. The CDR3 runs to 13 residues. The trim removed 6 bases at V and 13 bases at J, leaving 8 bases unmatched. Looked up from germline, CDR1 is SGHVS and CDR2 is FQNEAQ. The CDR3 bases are TGTGCCAGCAGTCTCCAGGGACTAGCGGTTCAGTTCTTC. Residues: CASSLQGLAVQFF.

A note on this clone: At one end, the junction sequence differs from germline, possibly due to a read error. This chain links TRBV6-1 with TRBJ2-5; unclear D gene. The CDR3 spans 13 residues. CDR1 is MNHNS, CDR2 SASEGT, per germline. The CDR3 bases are TGTGCCAGCAGTGAATTGGTCGGTGAGATCCAGTACTTC. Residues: CASSELVGEIQYF.

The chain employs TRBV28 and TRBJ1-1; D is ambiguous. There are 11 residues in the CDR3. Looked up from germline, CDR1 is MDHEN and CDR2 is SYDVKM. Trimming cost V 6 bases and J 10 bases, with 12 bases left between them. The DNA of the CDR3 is TGTGCCAGCAGACCTAAAGTTGGAGCTTTCTTT. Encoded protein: CASRPKVGAFF. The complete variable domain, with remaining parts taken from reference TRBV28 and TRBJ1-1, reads DVKVTQSSRYLVKRTGEKVFLECVQDMDHENMFWYRQDPGLGLRLIYFSYDVKMKEKGDIPEGYSVSREKKERFSLILESASTNQTSMYLCASRPKVGAFFGQGTRLTVV.

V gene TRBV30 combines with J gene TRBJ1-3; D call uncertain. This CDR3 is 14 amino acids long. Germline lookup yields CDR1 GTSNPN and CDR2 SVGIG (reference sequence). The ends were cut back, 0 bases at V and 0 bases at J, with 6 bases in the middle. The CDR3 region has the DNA TGTGCCTGGAGTGTACAACGCTCTGGAAACACCATATATTTT. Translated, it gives CAWSVQRSGNTIYF.

The CDR3 DNA follows: TGTGCCAGCAGCCCCGGACAGGGCTACGAGCAGTACTTC. Amino acid sequence: CASSPGQGYEQYF. The V gene is TRBV11-2, the J gene TRBJ2-7; 8 bases fit TRBD1. V shed 5 bases and J 3 bases; nucleotides not matched to a gene: 3. This CDR3 spans 13 amino acids. CDR1 is SGHAT and CDR2 is FQNNGV in the germline V gene.